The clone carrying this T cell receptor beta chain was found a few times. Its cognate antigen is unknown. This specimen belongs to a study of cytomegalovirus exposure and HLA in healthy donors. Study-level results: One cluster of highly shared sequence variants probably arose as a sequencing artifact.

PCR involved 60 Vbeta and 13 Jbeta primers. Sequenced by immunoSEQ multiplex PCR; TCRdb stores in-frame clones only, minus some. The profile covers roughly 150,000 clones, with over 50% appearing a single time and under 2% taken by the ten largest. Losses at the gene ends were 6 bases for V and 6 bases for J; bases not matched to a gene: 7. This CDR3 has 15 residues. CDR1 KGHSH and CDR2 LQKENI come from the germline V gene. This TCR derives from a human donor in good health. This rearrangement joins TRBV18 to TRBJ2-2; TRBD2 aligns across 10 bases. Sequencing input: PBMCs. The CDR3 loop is CASSPLAGEPGELFF. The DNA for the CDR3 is TGTGCCAGCTCCCCGCTAGCGGGAGAGCCCGGGGAGCTGTTTTTT. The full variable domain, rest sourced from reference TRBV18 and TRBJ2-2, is NAGVMQNPRHLVRRRGQEARLRCSPMKGHSHVYWYRQLPEEGLKFMVYLQKENIIDESGMPKERFSAEFPKEGPSILRIQQVVRGDSAAYFCASSPLAGEPGELFFGEGSRLTVL.